This T cell receptor (beta chain) was profiled in a study of T cell responses to AZD1222 COVID-19 vaccine. Generated by immunoSEQ multiplex PCR, the TCRdb table keeps only in-frame clones and is missing some. There are about 140,000 clones in the sample; roughly 89% occur only once, and roughly 5% lies in the top ten. Germline V lookup: CDR1 SNHLY, CDR2 FYNNEI. V lost 9 bases to trimming and J lost 13 bases; unmatched junction nucleotides: 11. This CDR3 region has 12 residues. The clonotype originates from an adult in good health. The rearrangement joins TRBV2 to TRBJ2-1; 8 bases match TRBD2. The sequenced sample was peripheral blood, obtained on day 0 of AZD1222 vaccination. The CDR3 loop is CASSGINLSQFF. CDR3 bases: TGTGCCAGTAGCGGGATTAATCTCTCTCAGTTCTTC.